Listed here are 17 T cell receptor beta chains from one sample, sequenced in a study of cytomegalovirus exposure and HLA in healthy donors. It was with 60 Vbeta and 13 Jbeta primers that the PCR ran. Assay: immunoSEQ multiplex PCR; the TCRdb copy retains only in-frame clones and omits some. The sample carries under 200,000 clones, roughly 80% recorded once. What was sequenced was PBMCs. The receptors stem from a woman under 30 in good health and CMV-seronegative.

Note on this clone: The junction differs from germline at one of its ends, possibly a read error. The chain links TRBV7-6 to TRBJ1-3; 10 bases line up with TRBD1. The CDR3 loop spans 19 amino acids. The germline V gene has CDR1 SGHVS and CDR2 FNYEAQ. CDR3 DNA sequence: TGTGCCAGCAGCGCCCGACAGGGGGCTGGTCTAGGCCCTGGGAACACCATATATTTT. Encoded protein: CASSARQGAGLGPGNTIYF.

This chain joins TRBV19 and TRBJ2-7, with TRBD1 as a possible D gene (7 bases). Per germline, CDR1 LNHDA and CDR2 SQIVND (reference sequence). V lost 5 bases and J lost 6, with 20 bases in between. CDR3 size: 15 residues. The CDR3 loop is CASSLRQGGFGEQYF. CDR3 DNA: TGTGCCAGTAGTTTGCGGCAGGGGGGCTTCGGCGAGCAGTACTTC.

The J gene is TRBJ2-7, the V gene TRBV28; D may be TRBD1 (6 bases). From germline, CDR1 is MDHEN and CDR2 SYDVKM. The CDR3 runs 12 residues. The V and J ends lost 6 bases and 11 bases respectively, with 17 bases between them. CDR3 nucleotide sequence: TGTGCCAGCAGCACCGGACAGCTAAGCAAGTACTTC. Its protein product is CASSTGQLSKYF.

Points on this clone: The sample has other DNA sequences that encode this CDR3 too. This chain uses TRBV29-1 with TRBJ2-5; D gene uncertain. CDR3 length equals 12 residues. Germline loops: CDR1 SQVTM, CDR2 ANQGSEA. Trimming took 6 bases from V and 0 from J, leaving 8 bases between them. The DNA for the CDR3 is TGCAGCGTCCGTGGCAACCAAGAGACCCAGTACTTC. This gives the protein CSVRGNQETQYF.

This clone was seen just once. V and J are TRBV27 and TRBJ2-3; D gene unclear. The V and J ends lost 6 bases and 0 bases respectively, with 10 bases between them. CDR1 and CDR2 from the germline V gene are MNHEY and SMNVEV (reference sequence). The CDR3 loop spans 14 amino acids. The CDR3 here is CASRQFGSTDTQYF. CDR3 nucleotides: TGTGCCAGCAGACAATTCGGGAGCACAGATACGCAGTATTTT.

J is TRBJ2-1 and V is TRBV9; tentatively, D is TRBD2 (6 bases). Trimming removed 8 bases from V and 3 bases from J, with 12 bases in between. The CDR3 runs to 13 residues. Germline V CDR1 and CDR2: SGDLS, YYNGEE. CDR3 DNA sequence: TGTGCCAGTTCGGGAGCAGTCTACAATGAGCAGTTCTTC. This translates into CASSGAVYNEQFF.

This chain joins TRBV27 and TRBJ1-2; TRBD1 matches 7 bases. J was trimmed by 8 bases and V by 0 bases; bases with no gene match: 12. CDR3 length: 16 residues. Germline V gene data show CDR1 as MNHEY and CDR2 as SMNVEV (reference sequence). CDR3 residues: CASSLSGGPTPYGYTF. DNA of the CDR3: TGTGCCAGCAGTTTATCAGGGGGCCCGACCCCCTACGGCTACACCTTC.

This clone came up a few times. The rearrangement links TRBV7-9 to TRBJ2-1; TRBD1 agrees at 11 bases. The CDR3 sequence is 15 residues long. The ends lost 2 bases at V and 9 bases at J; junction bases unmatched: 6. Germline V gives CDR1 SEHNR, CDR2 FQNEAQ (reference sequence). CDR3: CASSLLGQGAGEQFF. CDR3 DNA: TGTGCCAGCAGCTTACTAGGACAGGGGGCGGGTGAGCAGTTCTTC.

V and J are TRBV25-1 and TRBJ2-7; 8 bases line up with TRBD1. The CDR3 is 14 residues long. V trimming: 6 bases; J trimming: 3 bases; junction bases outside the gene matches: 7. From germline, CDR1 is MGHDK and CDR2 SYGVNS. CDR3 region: CASRGQGAGYEQYF. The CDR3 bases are TGTGCCAGCAGGGGGCAGGGGGCCGGCTACGAGCAGTACTTC.

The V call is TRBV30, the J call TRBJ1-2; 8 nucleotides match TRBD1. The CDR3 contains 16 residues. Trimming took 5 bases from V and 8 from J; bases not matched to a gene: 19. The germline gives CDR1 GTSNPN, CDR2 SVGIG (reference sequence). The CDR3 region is CAWGGALTGGERGYTF. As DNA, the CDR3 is TGTGCCTGGGGGGGGGCCTTAACAGGGGGAGAGAGGGGCTACACCTTC.

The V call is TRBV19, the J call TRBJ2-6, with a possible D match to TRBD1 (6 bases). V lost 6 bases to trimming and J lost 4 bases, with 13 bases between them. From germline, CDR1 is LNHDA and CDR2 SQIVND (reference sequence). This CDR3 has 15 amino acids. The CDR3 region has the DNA TGTGCCAGTAGGCCTACAGGGAGCGGGGCCAACGTCCTGACTTTC. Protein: CASRPTGSGANVLTF.

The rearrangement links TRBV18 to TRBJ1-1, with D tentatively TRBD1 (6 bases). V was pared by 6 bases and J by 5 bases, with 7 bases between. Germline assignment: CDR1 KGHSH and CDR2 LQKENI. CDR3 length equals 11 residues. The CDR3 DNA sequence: TGTGCCAGCTCCACAGGGACTGAAGCTTTCTTT. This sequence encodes CASSTGTEAFF.

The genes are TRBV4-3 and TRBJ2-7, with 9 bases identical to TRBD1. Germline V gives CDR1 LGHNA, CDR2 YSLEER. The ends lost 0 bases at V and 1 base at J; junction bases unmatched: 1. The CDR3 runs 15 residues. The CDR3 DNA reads TGCGCCAGCAGCCAAGATGGACAGGGGTCCTACGAGCAGTACTTC. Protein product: CASSQDGQGSYEQYF.

The CDR3 DNA is TGTGCCAGCAGGGGCAGGGGATTCACAGATACGCAGTATTTT. Its translation is CASRGRGFTDTQYF. V usage is TRBV6-6 and J usage is TRBJ2-3; D perhaps matches TRBD1 (6 bases). CDR1 is MNHNY, CDR2 SVGAGI, per germline (reference sequence). The CDR3 runs to 14 residues. Trimming took off 6 bases at V and 2 bases at J, with 12 bases between the two ends.

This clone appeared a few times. The CDR3 sequence is CASSRLAFSSEQYF. The CDR3 bases are TGTGCCAGCAGTCGACTAGCCTTTTCGTCCGAGCAGTACTTC. The chain links TRBV6-5 to TRBJ2-7, with TRBD2 identical over 7 bases. The CDR3 contains 14 residues. V gave up 5 bases and J gave up 6 bases; unmatched junction bases: 10. Per germline, CDR1 MNHEY and CDR2 SVGAGI.

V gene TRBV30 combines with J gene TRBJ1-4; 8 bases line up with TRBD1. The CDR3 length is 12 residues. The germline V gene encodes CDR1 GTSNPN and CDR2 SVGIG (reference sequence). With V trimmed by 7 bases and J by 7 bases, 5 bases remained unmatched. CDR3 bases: TGTGCCTACGACAGGGGACGTGAAAAACTGTTTTTT. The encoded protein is CAYDRGREKLFF.

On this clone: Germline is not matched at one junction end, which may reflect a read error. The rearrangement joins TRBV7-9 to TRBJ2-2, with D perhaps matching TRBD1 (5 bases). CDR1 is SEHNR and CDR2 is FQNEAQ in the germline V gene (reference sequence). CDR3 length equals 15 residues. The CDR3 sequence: CSSQGALDSAGELFF. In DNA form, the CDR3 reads TGTTCCAGCCAGGGTGCCCTAGACAGTGCCGGGGAGCTGTTTTTT.